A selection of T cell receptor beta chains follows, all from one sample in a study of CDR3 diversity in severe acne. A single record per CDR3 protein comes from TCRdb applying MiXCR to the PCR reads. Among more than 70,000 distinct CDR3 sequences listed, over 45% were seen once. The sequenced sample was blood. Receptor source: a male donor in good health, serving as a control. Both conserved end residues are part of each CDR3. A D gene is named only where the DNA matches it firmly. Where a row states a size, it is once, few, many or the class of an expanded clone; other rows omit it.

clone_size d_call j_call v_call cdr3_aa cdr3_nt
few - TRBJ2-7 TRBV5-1 CASSHTSEQYF TGCGCCAGCAGCCATACCAGCGAGCAGTACTTC
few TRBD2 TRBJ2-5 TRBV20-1 CSAGTSGPQETQYF TGCAGTGCCGGGACTAGCGGCCCACAAGAGACCCAGTACTTC
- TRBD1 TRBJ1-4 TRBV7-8 CASSFQGQKTEKLFF TGTGCCAGCAGCTTCCAGGGACAGAAGACAGAAAAACTGTTTTTT
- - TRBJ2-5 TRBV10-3 CAISDEETQYF TGTGCCATCAGTGACGAAGAGACCCAGTACTTC
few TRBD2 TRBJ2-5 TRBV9 CASSPTSGGAETQYF TGTGCCAGCAGCCCCACTAGCGGGGGGGCCGAGACCCAGTACTTC
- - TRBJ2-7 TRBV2 CASSLAGSPRGGQGSYEQYF TGTGCCAGCAGCTTAGCCGGCAGCCCCCGGGGGGGACAGGGCTCCTACGAGCAGTACTTC
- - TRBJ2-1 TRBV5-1 CASSREGGPGYNEQFF TGCGCCAGCAGCAGGGAGGGGGGGCCGGGGTACAATGAGCAGTTCTTC
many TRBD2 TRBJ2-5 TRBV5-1 CASSLLGGSQETQYF TGCGCCAGCAGCTTGTTGGGGGGGAGTCAAGAGACCCAGTACTTC
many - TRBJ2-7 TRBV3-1 CASSQAGTNYEQYF TGTGCCAGCAGCCAAGCCGGGACGAACTACGAGCAGTACTTC
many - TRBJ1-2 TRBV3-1 CASSQDSLGGAYSSNYGYTF TGTGCCAGCAGCCAAGATAGTTTGGGGGGCGCGTATAGCTCCAACTATGGCTACACCTTC
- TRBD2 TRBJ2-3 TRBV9 CASSAPSSGTYNEQYF TGTGCCAGCAGCGCACCCTCTAGCGGGACCTACAATGAGCAGTATTTT
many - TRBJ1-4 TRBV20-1 CSASGGASEKLFF TGCAGTGCTAGTGGGGGGGCCAGCGAAAAACTGTTTTTT
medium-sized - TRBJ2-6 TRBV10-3 CAISEAISGANVLTF TGTGCCATCAGCGAGGCCATCTCTGGGGCCAACGTCCTGACTTTC
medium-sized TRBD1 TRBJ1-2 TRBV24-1 CATTPAGQSILPCGYTF TGTGCCACCACGCCCGCGGGACAGTCAATTTTGCCGTGCGGCTACACCTTC
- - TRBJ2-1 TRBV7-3 CASSHGPSNEQSF TGCGCCAGCAGCCACGGGCCTAGCAATGAGCAGTCCTTC
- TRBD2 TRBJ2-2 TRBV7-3 CASSPPGLASGAGELFF TGTGCCAGCAGCCCTCCCGGACTAGCCTCTGGGGCCGGGGAGCTGTTTTTT
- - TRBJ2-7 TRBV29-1 CSVEGQLDEQYF TGCAGCGTTGAAGGCCAGCTCGACGAGCAGTACTTC
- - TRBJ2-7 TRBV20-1 CSATLGPERHEQYF TGCAGTGCTACCCTCGGACCCGAGCGCCACGAGCAGTACTTC
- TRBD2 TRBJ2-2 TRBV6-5 CASSSRLAGVTGELFF TGTGCCAGCAGTTCCAGACTAGCGGGAGTCACCGGGGAGCTGTTTTTT
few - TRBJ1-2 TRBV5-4 CASSLDGPNYGYTF TGTGCCAGCAGCCTGGACGGCCCTAACTATGGCTACACCTTC
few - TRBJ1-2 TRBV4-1 CASSFRCAPYHDGYTF TGTGCCAGCAGCTTTCGATGTGCTCCTTACCATGATGGCTACACCTTC
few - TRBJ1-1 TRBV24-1 CATSDRDTNTEAFF TGTGCCACCAGTGACCGAGACACTAACACTGAAGCTTTCTTT
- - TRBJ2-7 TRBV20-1 CSASLGPAGPTDTQYF TGCAGTGCTAGCTTAGGACCAGCGGGTCCCACAGATACGCAGTACTTC
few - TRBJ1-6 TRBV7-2 CASSLGSTAYSPLHF TGTGCCAGCAGCTTAGGGTCCACGGCTTATTCACCCCTCCACTTT
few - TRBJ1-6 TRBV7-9 CASSTYDPGDRSPLHF TGTGCCAGCAGCACTTACGACCCAGGGGATCGGTCACCCCTCCACTTT
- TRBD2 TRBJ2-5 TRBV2 CASRLGLAGPQETQYF TGTGCCAGCAGGCTTGGACTAGCGGGACCACAAGAGACCCAGTACTTC
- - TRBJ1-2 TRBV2 CASVEGLVTQGYGYTF TGTGCCAGCGTCGAGGGACTGGTAACCCAGGGGTATGGCTACACCTTC
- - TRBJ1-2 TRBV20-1 CSPRGYTF TGCAGTCCCCGGGGCTACACCTTC
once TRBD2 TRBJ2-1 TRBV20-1 CSARVSGVYNEQFF TGCAGTGCTAGAGTAAGCGGGGTCTACAATGAGCAGTTCTTC
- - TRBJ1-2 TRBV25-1 CASVEIGVDYGYTF TGTGCCAGCGTTGAGATCGGGGTTGACTATGGCTACACCTTC
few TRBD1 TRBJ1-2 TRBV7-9 CASSRQGGYTF TGTGCCAGCAGCCGACAGGGTGGCTACACCTTC
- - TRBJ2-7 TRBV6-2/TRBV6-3 CASSKRTESGEQYF TGTGCCAGCAGCAAACGTACGGAATCCGGGGAGCAGTACTTC
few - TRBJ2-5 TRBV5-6 CASSPDRGARLRETQYF TGTGCCAGCAGCCCGGACCGGGGGGCGAGGTTGCGAGAGACCCAGTACTTC
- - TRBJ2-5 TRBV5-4 CDSSFYICSASGSQETQYF -
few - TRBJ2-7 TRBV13 CASSPIGDSYEQYF TGTGCCAGCAGCCCTATCGGGGATTCCTACGAGCAGTACTTC
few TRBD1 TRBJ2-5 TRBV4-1 CASSHERQGRRTQYF TGCGCCAGCAGCCATGAAAGACAGGGACGTCGGACCCAGTACTTC
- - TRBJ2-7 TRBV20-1 CSADKDSSYEQYF TGCAGTGCGGACAAAGACAGCTCCTACGAGCAGTACTTC
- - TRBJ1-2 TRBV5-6 CASSSRVYGYTF TGTGCCAGCAGCTCCAGGGTCTATGGCTACACCTTC
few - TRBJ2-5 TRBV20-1 CSATQETQYF TGCAGTGCTACCCAAGAGACCCAGTACTTC
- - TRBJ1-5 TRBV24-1 CATSDSGQPRHF TGTGCCACCAGTGATTCAGGCCAGCCCCGGCATTTT
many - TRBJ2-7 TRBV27 CASSDGWYEQYF TGTGCCAGCAGCGATGGGTGGTACGAGCAGTACTTC
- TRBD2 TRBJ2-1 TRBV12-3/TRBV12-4 CASSPAGGLNEQFF TGTGCCAGCAGCCCAGCGGGGGGCCTCAATGAGCAGTTCTTC
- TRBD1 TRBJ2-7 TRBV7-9 CASSPGGTGSYEQYF TGTGCCAGCAGCCCAGGTGGGACAGGGTCCTACGAGCAGTACTTC
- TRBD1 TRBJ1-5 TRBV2 CASSLDRDPNQPQHF TGTGCCAGCAGTCTGGACAGGGATCCCAATCAGCCCCAGCATTTT
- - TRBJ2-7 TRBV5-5 CASSSPDRLEQYF TGTGCCAGCAGCTCCCCAGATCGGCTCGAGCAGTACTTC
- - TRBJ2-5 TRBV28 CASSGWGAAQRETQYF TGTGCCAGCAGTGGGTGGGGGGCGGCACAAAGAGAGACCCAGTACTTC
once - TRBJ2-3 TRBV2 CASKAGAADTQYF TGTGCCAGCAAGGCGGGCGCGGCAGATACGCAGTATTTT
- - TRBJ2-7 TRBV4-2 CASSQELGAQGEQYF TGTGCCAGCAGCCAAGAATTAGGAGCTCAGGGCGAGCAGTACTTC
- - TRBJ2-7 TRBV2 CASSLLTGEQYF TGTGCCAGCAGTCTCCTTACCGGGGAGCAGTACTTC
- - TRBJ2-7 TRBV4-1 CASSPTQCPTGYNEQYF TGCGCCAGCAGCCCGACCCAGTGTCCCACCGGATACAACGAGCAGTACTTC
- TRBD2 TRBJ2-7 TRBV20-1 CSAGLAGDRYEQYF TGCAGTGCAGGACTAGCGGGAGATCGCTACGAGCAGTACTTC
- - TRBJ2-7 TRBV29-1 CSVATAYEQYF TGCAGCGTTGCGACCGCCTACGAGCAGTACTTC
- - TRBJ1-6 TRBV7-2 CASSKGNGNSPLHF TGTGCCAGCAGTAAAGGGAACGGGAATTCACCCCTCCACTTT
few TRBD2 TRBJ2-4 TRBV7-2 CASSPLAGLAKNIQYF TGTGCCAGCTCACCCCTAGCGGGACTAGCCAAAAACATTCAGTACTTC
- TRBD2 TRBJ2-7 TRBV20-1 CSARGLAGGGEQYF TGCAGTGCTAGGGGACTAGCGGGAGGAGGAGAGCAGTACTTC
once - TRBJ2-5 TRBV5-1 CASSGSRVSETQYF TGCGCCAGCAGCGGTTCCAGGGTCTCGGAGACCCAGTACTTC